The present TCR beta chain was sequenced within a study of shared clonotypes between healthy human individuals. Study-level points and caveats: Clonotypes which were not shared had lower generation probabilities than clonotypes that all four donors shared.

The CD4+ fraction was divided into a CD45RA+ naive subset and a CD45RA-negative memory subset. Clones were sequenced by immunoSEQ multiplex PCR, and TCRdb holds only the in-frame ones, with some missing. The repertoire holds more than 500,000 clones, with roughly 95% as singletons. Deletions cut 6 bases from V and 5 bases from J, with 11 bases between. The CDR3 loop spans 13 amino acids. From germline, CDR1 is MNHNY and CDR2 SVGAGI (reference sequence). Comments on this clone: Its antigen is not known.

This TCR was recovered from a woman under 40 in good health. This chain connects TRBV6-6 to TRBJ1-5; D is possibly TRBD1 (5 bases). The specimen was naive CD4+ T cells sorted from blood. Stated subset: CD45RA+ positively selected. Here the CDR3 DNA reads TGTGCCAGCAGGCTCAGGGCGGATCAGCCCCAGCATTTT. Its translation: CASRLRADQPQHF.